One sample yielded the 20 T cell receptor beta chains listed below, sequenced in a study of persistence of HIV-infected CD4 T cells. An overlapping HIV-1 Gag peptide pool stimulated these cells at about 1 ug/peptide/mL. CD40L-negative CD69-negative CD45RO-high memory CD4+ T cells were sorted as populations depleted of antigen-responding cells. The libraries were made with immunoSEQ version 4 in survey mode. Method: immunoSEQ multiplex PCR; TCRdb's copy keeps in-frame clones and lacks some. The table lists roughly 32,000 clones, roughly 82% of them singletons. These receptors have no identified antigens. The specimen comprised CD4+ T cells sorted from PBMCs after roughly 18-hour stimulation, sampled from a patient who received antiretroviral therapy. These receptors all stem from an adult woman with HIV who was CMV-seropositive.

This clone was detected only once. The chain employs TRBV20-1 and TRBJ2-1; D is ambiguous. Germline V lookup: CDR1 DFQATT, CDR2 SNEGSKA (reference sequence). V was pared by 4 bases and J by 4 bases, with 5 bases between. CDR3 length: 11 residues. In DNA, the CDR3 is TGCAGTGCTACTATTTACAATGAGCAGTTCTTC. Translating gives CSATIYNEQFF.

As for this clone: At the DNA level, this CDR3 is encoded by other sequences in the same sample as well. The chain joins TRBV19 to TRBJ2-3; D gene uncertain. V dropped 3 bases and J dropped 1 base, with 5 bases sitting between them. Germline loops: CDR1 LNHDA, CDR2 SQIVND (reference sequence). The CDR3 spans 13 residues. CDR3 sequence reads: CASSIGGTDTQYF. CDR3 nucleotide sequence: TGTGCCAGTAGTATCGGTGGCACAGATACGCAGTATTTT.

V and J are TRBV19 and TRBJ1-5; 8 bases map to TRBD1. Germline V lookup: CDR1 LNHDA, CDR2 SQIVND (reference sequence). With 4 bases clipped from V and 3 bases from J, the junction kept 5 bases outside the gene matches. The CDR3 runs to 15 residues. DNA of the CDR3: TGTGCCAGTAGTACCGTACAGGGGGACAATCAGCCCCAGCATTTT. It specifies CASSTVQGDNQPQHF.

V and J are TRBV7-2 and TRBJ2-2; D is undetermined. This CDR3 comprises 16 residues. Germline V gene data show CDR1 as SGHTA and CDR2 as FQGNSA. Trimming removed 0 bases at V and 0 bases at J, with 8 bases between. The CDR3 loop is CASSLAPVTNTGELFF. For the CDR3, the DNA is TGTGCCAGCAGCTTAGCGCCCGTAACGAACACCGGGGAGCTGTTTTTT.

The CDR3 is CASSLLGTGEKLFF. The CDR3 region has the DNA TGTGCCAGCAGTTTATTGGGGACAGGGGAAAAACTGTTTTTT. V and J are TRBV27 and TRBJ1-4; 9 bases map to TRBD1. Germline assignment: CDR1 MNHEY and CDR2 SMNVEV (reference sequence). The CDR3 has 14 residues. Germline trimming cut 1 base from V and 8 bases from J; bases unmatched to any gene: 2. Full variable domain (outside the CDR3, taken from reference TRBV27 and TRBJ1-4): EAQVTQNPRYLITVTGKKLTVTCSQNMNHEYMSWYRQDPGLGLRQIYYSMNVEVTDKGDVPEGYKVSRKEKRNFPLILESPSPNQTSLYFCASSLLGTGEKLFFGSGTQLSVL.

V usage is TRBV21-1 and J usage is TRBJ1-1; TRBD1 is the table's D call, not checked against the DNA. TRBV21-1 is assigned pseudogene status. This CDR3 comprises 14 residues. The CDR3 reads CASSKGQRNTEAFF. In DNA form, the CDR3 reads TGTGCCAGCAGCAAAGGACAGCGTAACACTGAAGCTTTCTTT.

The chain recombines TRBV2 with TRBJ1-2; D is unclear. Trimming removed 6 bases at V and 3 bases at J, with 11 bases between. Germline V CDR1 and CDR2: SNHLY, FYNNEI. The CDR3 extends over 13 amino acids. CDR3 sequence (DNA): TGTGCCAGCAGCCGAGGGTTAGACTATGGCTACACCTTC. Encoded protein: CASSRGLDYGYTF. The entire variable domain, with the rest obtained from reference TRBV2 and TRBJ1-2, is as follows: EPEVTQTPSHQVTQMGQEVILRCVPISNHLYFYWYRQILGQKVEFLVSFYNNEISEKSEIFDDQFSVERPDGSNFTLKIRSTKLEDSAMYFCASSRGLDYGYTFGSGTRLTVV.

This rearrangement joins TRBV18 to TRBJ2-3, with D unresolved. CDR3 length: 13 residues. Germline V gives CDR1 KGHSH, CDR2 LQKENI. V was trimmed by 3 bases and J by 0 bases, leaving 4 bases between them. CDR3 loop: CASSPASTDTQYF. The CDR3 DNA sequence: TGTGCCAGCTCACCCGCAAGCACAGATACGCAGTATTTT.

The chain couples TRBV30 to TRBJ2-7; a possible D gene is TRBD1 (6 bases). This CDR3 has 13 amino acids. With 5 bases removed from V and 3 bases from J, the gap between germline ends came to 14 bases. The germline gives CDR1 GTSNPN, CDR2 SVGIG (reference sequence). The CDR3 is CAWSEGQVYEQYF. In DNA form, the CDR3 reads TGTGCCTGGTCAGAGGGACAAGTCTACGAGCAGTACTTC.

This clone turned up a few times. V is TRBV19 and J is TRBJ2-5; D may be TRBD1 (5 bases). V was cut by 1 base and J by 2 bases, with 14 bases left in between. The V gene's germline CDR1 is LNHDA and CDR2 SQIVND (reference sequence). CDR3 length: 16 amino acids. CDR3 sequence reads: CASSIGQGRPQETQYF. CDR3 nucleotide sequence: TGTGCCAGTAGTATAGGGCAGGGTCGACCGCAAGAGACCCAGTACTTC.

The V and J genes are TRBV5-1 and TRBJ2-5; 10 bases match TRBD2. Germline V gene data show CDR1 as SGHRS and CDR2 as YFSETQ. V was pared by 7 bases and J by 5 bases, with 11 bases of the junction left unmatched. The CDR3 contains 15 residues. CDR3 nucleotides: TGCGCCAGCGGGCCTAGCGGGGGACCAGGGGAGACCCAGTACTTC. Protein sequence: CASGPSGGPGETQYF.

V usage is TRBV16 and J usage is TRBJ1-1, with D perhaps matching TRBD1 (5 bases). The germline V and J ends were trimmed by 0 bases and 3 bases, with 11 bases remaining between them. The CDR3 is made up of 15 amino acids. The germline CDR1 and CDR2 sequences are KGHSY and FQNENV. CDR3: CASSQSYRSDTEAFF. The CDR3 DNA follows: TGTGCCAGCAGCCAATCGTACAGGTCAGACACTGAAGCTTTCTTT.

The chain joins TRBV9 to TRBJ1-2; no clear D gene. CDR3 length equals 12 residues. Germline V gives CDR1 SGDLS, CDR2 YYNGEE. V lost 0 bases and J 6 bases, leaving 6 bases between the germline ends. This CDR3 reads CASSVAVNGYTF. DNA of the CDR3: TGTGCCAGCAGCGTAGCCGTAAATGGCTACACCTTC.

This sequence joins TRBV5-1 and TRBJ2-3; D possibly corresponds to TRBD2 (6 bases). CDR1 is SGHRS, CDR2 YFSETQ, per germline. The CDR3 totals 14 residues. Between the trimmed V and J ends, which lost 3 bases and 2 bases, there was a span of 10 bases. The CDR3 sequence is CASSSGLYTDTQYF. Written as DNA, the CDR3 is TGCGCCAGCAGCTCGGGACTTTACACAGATACGCAGTATTTT.

The genes are TRBV7-6 and TRBJ2-7, with D maybe TRBD2 (6 bases). V was trimmed by 3 bases and J by 6 bases, leaving 18 bases between them. The V gene's germline CDR1 is SGHVS and CDR2 FNYEAQ. The CDR3 contains 15 residues. This CDR3 reads CASSFAHGGSSEQYF. CDR3 DNA sequence: TGTGCCAGCAGCTTTGCCCATGGGGGGAGTTCCGAGCAGTACTTC.

The V call is TRBV7-9, the J call TRBJ1-6, with 8 positions matching TRBD1. The CDR3 has 15 amino acids. The germline CDR1 and CDR2 sequences are SEHNR and FQNEAQ (reference sequence). V lost 7 bases to trimming and J lost 14 bases; unmatched junction nucleotides: 16. This CDR3 is CASTSYGQGTSALHF. Here the CDR3 DNA reads TGTGCCAGCACCTCATACGGACAGGGAACCTCGGCCCTCCACTTT.

The CDR3 DNA follows: TGTGCCAGCAGCTTAGGGAGAAGGGCCGAAGAGACCCAGTACTTC. Amino acid sequence: CASSLGRRAEETQYF. The J gene is TRBJ2-5, the V gene TRBV11-3; no definite D call. The germline gives CDR1 SGHNT, CDR2 YENEEA. Trimming left V 1 base short and J 3 bases short, with 12 bases between. The CDR3 sequence is 15 residues long.

The chain joins TRBV7-2 to TRBJ2-1; 12 bases agree with TRBD1. This CDR3 is built from 15 residues. Germline CDR1 is SGHTA and CDR2 is FQGNSA. V was clipped by 3 bases and J by 9 bases; unmatched bases: 6. This CDR3 is CASSFGTGGGSEQFF. The CDR3 nucleotides are TGTGCCAGCAGCTTCGGGACAGGGGGCGGGAGTGAGCAGTTCTTC. The full variable domain, completed using reference TRBV7-2 and TRBJ2-1, is GAGVSQSPSNKVTEKGKDVELRCDPISGHTALYWYRQSLGQGLEFLIYFQGNSAPDKSGLPSDRFSAERTGGSVSTLTIQRTQQEDSAVYLCASSFGTGGGSEQFFGPGTRLTVL.

This clone came up a few times. The chain couples TRBV19 to TRBJ1-5; 10 bases line up with TRBD1. The CDR3 is 14 residues long. The germline V gene has CDR1 LNHDA and CDR2 SQIVND (reference sequence). The trim removed 5 bases at V and 5 bases at J, leaving 3 bases unmatched. The CDR3 region is CASSFGTGDQPQHF. The DNA for the CDR3 is TGTGCCAGTAGTTTCGGGACAGGGGATCAGCCCCAGCATTTT.

The chain links TRBV5-1 to TRBJ1-2, with TRBD1 as a possible D gene (5 bases). This CDR3 spans 14 amino acids. Germline lookup yields CDR1 SGHRS and CDR2 YFSETQ. Trimming pared 4 bases from V and 2 bases from J, leaving 12 bases between. The CDR3 region is CASSPGDRNYGYTF. CDR3 bases: TGCGCCAGCAGCCCGGGGGACCGGAACTATGGCTACACCTTC. Filled out from reference TRBV5-1 and TRBJ1-2, the complete variable domain reads KAGVTQTPRYLIKTRGQQVTLSCSPISGHRSVSWYQQTPGQGLQFLFEYFSETQRNKGNFPGRFSGRQFSNSRSEMNVSTLELGDSALYLCASSPGDRNYGYTFGSGTRLTVV.